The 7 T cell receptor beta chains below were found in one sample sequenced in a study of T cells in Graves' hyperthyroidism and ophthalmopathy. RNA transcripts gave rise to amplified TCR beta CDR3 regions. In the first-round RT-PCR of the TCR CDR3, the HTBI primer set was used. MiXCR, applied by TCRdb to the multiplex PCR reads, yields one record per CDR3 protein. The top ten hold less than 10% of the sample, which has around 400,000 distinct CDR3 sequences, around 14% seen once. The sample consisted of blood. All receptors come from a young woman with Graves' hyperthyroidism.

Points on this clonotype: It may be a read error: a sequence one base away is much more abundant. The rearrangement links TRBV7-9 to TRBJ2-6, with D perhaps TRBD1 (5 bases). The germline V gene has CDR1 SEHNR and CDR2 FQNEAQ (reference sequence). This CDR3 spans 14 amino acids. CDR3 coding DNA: TGTGCCAGCAGCCCAAGCTCTGGGGCCTACGTCCTGACTTTC. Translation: CASSPSSGAYVLTF.

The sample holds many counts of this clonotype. The CDR3 region has the DNA TGCGCCAGCAGCTTGGGGCTAGCGGCGTGGGAGACCCAGTACTTC. Residues: CASSLGLAAWETQYF. V usage is TRBV5-1 and J usage is TRBJ2-5; 7 nucleotides agree with TRBD2. V lost 0 bases and J lost 5; bases outside the gene matches: 7. The CDR3 extends over 15 amino acids. Germline values: CDR1 SGHRS, CDR2 YFSETQ.

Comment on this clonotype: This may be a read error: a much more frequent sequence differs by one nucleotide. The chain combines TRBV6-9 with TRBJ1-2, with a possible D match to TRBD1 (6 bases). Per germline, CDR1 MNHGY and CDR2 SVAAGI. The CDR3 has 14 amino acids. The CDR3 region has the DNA TGTGCCGGCAGTTACTCCAAGGGGGGCTATGGCTACACCTTC. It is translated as CAGSYSKGGYGYTF.

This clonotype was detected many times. CDR3 sequence (DNA): TGTGCCAGCAGTGAAGCCGGCGGGAGAGGAGATACGCAGTATTTT. This gives the protein CASSEAGGRGDTQYF. The V and J genes are TRBV6-1 and TRBJ2-3; 7 positions agree with TRBD2. This CDR3 region has 15 residues. V shed 0 bases, J shed 5 bases, and the junction held 5 bases outside the gene matches. CDR1 is MNHNS and CDR2 is SASEGT in the germline V gene.

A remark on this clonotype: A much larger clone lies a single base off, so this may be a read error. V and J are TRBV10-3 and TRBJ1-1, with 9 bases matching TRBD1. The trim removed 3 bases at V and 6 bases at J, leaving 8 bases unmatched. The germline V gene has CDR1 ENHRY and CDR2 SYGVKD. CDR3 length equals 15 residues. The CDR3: CAISDTSGQGAEAFF. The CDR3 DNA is TGTGCCATCAGTGACACTTCGGGACAGGGCGCTGAAGCTTTCTTT.

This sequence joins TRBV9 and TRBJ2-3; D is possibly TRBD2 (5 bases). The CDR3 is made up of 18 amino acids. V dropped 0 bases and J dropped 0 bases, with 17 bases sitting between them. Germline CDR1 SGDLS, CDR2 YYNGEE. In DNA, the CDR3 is TGTGCCAGCAGCGTAGCCCTCGGACTGGAGTCTAGCACAGATACGCAGTATTTT. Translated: CASSVALGLESSTDTQYF.

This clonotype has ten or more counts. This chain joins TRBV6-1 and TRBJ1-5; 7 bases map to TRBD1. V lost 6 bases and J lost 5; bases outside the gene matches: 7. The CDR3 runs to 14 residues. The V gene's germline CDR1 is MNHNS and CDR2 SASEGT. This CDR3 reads CASRQRTGHQPQHF. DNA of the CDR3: TGTGCCAGCAGACAAAGGACAGGCCATCAGCCCCAGCATTTT.